This T cell receptor (beta chain) emerged from a study of blood T cell repertoires in COVID-19. Study information: From the United States, Italy and Spain came samples of acute and convalescent COVID-19. PBMCs, B-cell-depleted T cells, or T cells were the source of the cDNA or gDNA that made up the material.

Germline CDR1 is MNHEY and CDR2 is SVGAGI. V was pared by 0 bases and J by 3 bases, with 8 bases between. The CDR3 has 14 amino acids. Method: immunoSEQ multiplex PCR; TCRdb's copy keeps in-frame clones and lacks some. The top ten clones hold almost 9% of a sample with around 130,000 clones, 84% of them seen once. Sequenced sample: peripheral blood. The receptor's source is a man aged 30-40 years with COVID-19, enrolled during active disease. This chain connects TRBV6-5 to TRBJ1-2, with D unresolved. The CDR3 DNA is TGTGCCAGCAGTTACTCACCCGGGTACTATGGCTACACCTTC. Translated, it gives CASSYSPGYYGYTF.